In this sample, the clone carrying this TCR beta chain turned up a few times. This record comes from a study of blood T cells in healthy people across ages. Trimming cost V 5 bases and J 8 bases; bases outside gene matches: 10. CDR1 is LGHDT and CDR2 is YNNKEL in the germline V gene (reference sequence). There are 15 residues in the CDR3. PCR was performed a second time for about 7 to 12 cycles using a sample-barcoded 5' primer and a J-beta primer mix. TCRdb redid the calling of the 5' RACE reads with MiXCR, one entry per CDR3 protein. The sample holds some 700,000 distinct CDR3 sequences, roughly two fifths seen once.

This sequence was found in a woman in her fifties or sixties in good health. Sequenced: blood. V is TRBV3-1 and J is TRBJ2-1; the match to TRBD1 covers 9 bases. The CDR3 region has the DNA TGTGCCAGCAGCAAAGGGGTGACAGGGGGGGATGAGCAGTTCTTC. Amino acids: CASSKGVTGGDEQFF.